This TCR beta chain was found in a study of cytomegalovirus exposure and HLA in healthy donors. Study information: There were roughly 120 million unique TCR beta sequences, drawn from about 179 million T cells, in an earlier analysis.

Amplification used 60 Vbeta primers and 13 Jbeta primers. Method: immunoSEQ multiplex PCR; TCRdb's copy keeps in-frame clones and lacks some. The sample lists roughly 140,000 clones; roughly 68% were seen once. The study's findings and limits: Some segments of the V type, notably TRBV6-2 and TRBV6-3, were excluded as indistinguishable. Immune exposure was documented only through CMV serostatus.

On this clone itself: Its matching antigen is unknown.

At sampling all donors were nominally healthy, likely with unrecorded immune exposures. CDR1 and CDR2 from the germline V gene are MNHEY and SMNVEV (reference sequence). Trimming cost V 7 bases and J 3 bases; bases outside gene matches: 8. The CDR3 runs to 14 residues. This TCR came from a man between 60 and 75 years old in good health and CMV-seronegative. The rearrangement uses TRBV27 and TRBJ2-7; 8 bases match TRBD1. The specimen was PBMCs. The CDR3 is CASNRAGGYYEQYF. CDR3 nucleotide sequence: TGTGCCAGCAACCGGGCAGGGGGCTACTACGAGCAGTACTTC.